The entry that follows covers one T cell receptor beta chain sequence. These data originate in a study of blood T cell repertoires in COVID-19. Study summary: PBMCs, B-cell-depleted T cells, or T cells provided the cDNA or gDNA that made up the material.

Source study methods: It was from reference gene primer amplification that nucleated cell counts were estimated. TCRdb keeps only in-frame clones here, not all; method: immunoSEQ multiplex PCR. The V and J calls and clone size are taken from that table; D and trimming were inferred from the DNA. The sample has 140,000 or so clones; about 80% are singletons. The ends lost 4 bases at V and 0 bases at J; junction bases unmatched: 10. Looked up from germline, CDR1 is SGHNT and CDR2 is YYREEE (reference sequence). The CDR3 consists of 17 residues. Participants, about 18 to 95 years old, spanned around 25 US areas. Grouping used clinical history reported by participants in a survey and questionnaire.

The sequencing sample was made of PBMCs or T cells enriched from blood (not recorded which). The sequence came from a man aged 45-60 years who had recovered from COVID-19. The V gene is TRBV5-4, the J gene TRBJ1-1; the match to TRBD1 covers 9 bases. The CDR3, as DNA: TGTGCCAGCAGCCCGGGGACAGGGCCTCCACTGAACACTGAAGCTTTCTTT. Protein: CASSPGTGPPLNTEAFF. Drawing the rest from reference TRBV5-4 and TRBJ1-1, the complete variable domain is ETGVTQSPTHLIKTRGQQVTLRCSSQSGHNTVSWYQQALGQGPQFIFQYYREEENGRGNFPPRFSGLQFPNYSSELNVNALELDDSALYLCASSPGTGPPLNTEAFFGQGTRLTVV.